The sequence of this TCR beta chain was determined in a study of technical replicates of blood from several donors. Trimming shortened V by 6 bases and J by 5 bases, and 13 bases separated the two germline ends. This CDR3 is 13 amino acids long. Germline assignment: CDR1 MNHEY and CDR2 SVGAGI. In its sample, this clone was seen once. Using immunoSEQ multiplex PCR, the repertoire was profiled, and TCRdb retains in-frame clones only, with some absent. The data contain about 59,000 clones, around nine tenths of them seen just once; the ten biggest clones take up about 5.5%. The TCR sequence derives from a human donor in good health. Some clones in this sample may be carry-over from other donors' samples. V is TRBV6-5 and J is TRBJ1-2; a weak D match, TRBD1 (6 bases). Material: PBMCs. The CDR3 DNA sequence: TGTGCCAGCAGCCGGCGGGGGGCGTATGGCTACACCTTC. Protein sequence: CASSRRGAYGYTF.